This TCR beta chain was captured in a study of T cell changes during pregnancy in multiple sclerosis. The table came from immunoSEQ multiplex PCR; TCRdb's copy has only in-frame clones and leaves some out. The data show over 45,000 clones, roughly 88% seen once. CDR3 size: 16 residues. Germline V gene lookup returns CDR1 LGHNA and CDR2 YNFKEQ. V was cut by 1 base and J by 2 bases, with 12 bases left in between. This material consisted of peripheral blood, taken in the first trimester of pregnancy. This TCR was recovered from a female donor in good health, enrolled as a control in a pregnancy study. The gene calls are TRBV4-2 and TRBJ1-3; D perhaps matches TRBD1 (5 bases). CDR3 nucleotide sequence: TGTGCCAGCAGCCAAGCTAGGAGGGGCACTGGAAACACCATATATTTT. Amino acid sequence: CASSQARRGTGNTIYF.